This T cell receptor (beta chain) was found in a study of blood T cells in healthy people across ages. This CDR3 has 14 residues. Germline V gives CDR1 LGHDT, CDR2 YNNKEL (reference sequence). For the second PCR, which ran for 7 to 11 cycles, a sample-barcoded 5' primer and a J-beta primer mix were used. The yield of each sample was at least 2.5 million CDR3-containing paired-end reads. Via MiXCR, TCRdb re-called the 5' RACE reads, giving one row per CDR3 protein. Among about 1,500,000 distinct CDR3 sequences listed, about 30% were seen once. This TCR came from a woman aged 30 to 39 in good health. The J gene is TRBJ2-4, the V gene TRBV3-1; 7 nucleotides align to TRBD1. The end of the DNA fits TRBJ2-7 better, so the J call may be wrong. Sequenced sample: blood. The CDR3 bases are TGTGCCAGCAGCCGAGGGACAGCTGGGTACGAGCAGTACTTC. This encodes CASSRGTAGYEQYF.